One and the same sample provided the 14 T cell receptor beta chains below, sequenced in a study of PD-1 blockade in classical Hodgkin lymphoma. Exposure to brentuximab vedotin varied, and each patient had relapsed following autologous stem cell transplantation. From thawed PBMCs, magnetic negative selection was used to isolate the CD8+ T cells. Sequenced by immunoSEQ multiplex PCR; TCRdb stores in-frame clones only, minus some. The sample carries 7,500 to 8,500 clones, around 83% recorded once. This sample comprised CD8+ T cells from blood, obtained at baseline. The receptors shown here come from a human donor with classical Hodgkin lymphoma.

This chain connects TRBV28 to TRBJ1-5, with 8 bases aligning to TRBD1. CDR1 is MDHEN and CDR2 is SYDVKM in the germline V gene. Unmatched junction bases numbered 13, after V lost 6 bases and J lost 0 bases. The CDR3 extends over 18 amino acids. CDR3: CASSQTGAGIYSNQPQHF. The CDR3, as DNA: TGTGCCAGCAGCCAGACAGGGGCGGGTATATATAGCAATCAGCCCCAGCATTTT.

This clone was seen only once. In DNA, the CDR3 is TGTGCCAGCAGCGTAACTACTAGTTCCGAGTTGGATTATACGCAGTATTTT. Translated, it gives CASSVTTSSELDYTQYF. The rearrangement uses TRBV9 and TRBJ2-3; tentative D call: TRBD2 (5 bases). CDR1 is SGDLS, CDR2 YYNGEE, per germline. With 1 base removed from V and 7 bases from J, the gap between germline ends came to 22 bases. The CDR3 loop spans 17 amino acids.

The J gene is TRBJ2-5, the V gene TRBV9; 12 nucleotides align to TRBD1. CDR3 length equals 16 residues. J lost 4 bases, V lost 4 bases, and 8 bases had no gene match. Germline lookup yields CDR1 SGDLS and CDR2 YYNGEE. The CDR3 nucleotides read TGTGCCAGCAGCCCCGAGGGGACAGGGGGCCTAGAGACCCAGTACTTC. Translating gives CASSPEGTGGLETQYF.

The chain carries TRBV6-5 and TRBJ2-7; the D call may be TRBD1 or TRBD2 (5 bases each). Trimming took 0 bases from V and 2 from J, leaving 8 bases between them. This CDR3 contains 14 residues. Germline V lookup: CDR1 MNHEY, CDR2 SVGAGI. CDR3 protein: CASSYSGRTYEQYF. CDR3 bases: TGTGCCAGCAGTTACTCGGGACGGACCTACGAGCAGTACTTC.

The CDR3 reads CASSPQTSGEQYF. CDR3 sequence (DNA): TGTGCCAGCAGTCCGCAGACTAGCGGCGAGCAGTACTTC. V usage is TRBV27 and J usage is TRBJ2-7; 9 bases are shared with TRBD2. Trimming at V came to 5 bases and at J to 6 bases, leaving 5 bases not matched to a gene. CDR3 length: 13 amino acids. Germline V gene data show CDR1 as MNHEY and CDR2 as SMNVEV (reference sequence).

The chain couples TRBV6-1 to TRBJ1-2, with 10 nucleotides matching TRBD1. The CDR3 extends over 15 amino acids. The germline V gene encodes CDR1 MNHNS and CDR2 SASEGT. The junction had 7 bases not matched to a gene; V was cut back by 4 bases and J by 5 bases. CDR3 residues: CASSGSGQGGYGYTF. In DNA form, the CDR3 reads TGTGCCAGCAGTGGATCAGGACAGGGGGGTTATGGCTACACCTTC.

Worth noting for this clone: A junction boundary mismatches the germline segment, possibly from a read error. V usage is TRBV4-1 and J usage is TRBJ2-1; perhaps TRBD2 as D (7 bases). Per the germline V gene, CDR1 is MGHRA and CDR2 is YSYEKL. CDR3 length equals 14 residues. For the CDR3, the DNA is TGCGCCAGCAGCCAAGATCGGGGGGACAATGCGCAGTTCTTC. As protein: CASSQDRGDNAQFF.

The rearrangement links TRBV28 to TRBJ1-1; 10 positions match TRBD1. The germline gives CDR1 MDHEN, CDR2 SYDVKM. This CDR3 is built from 14 residues. Germline trimming cut 7 bases from V and 7 bases from J; bases unmatched to any gene: 9. The DNA for the CDR3 is TGTGCCAGCACCCTCAGGACAGGGGGAGATGAAGCTTTCTTT. This codes for CASTLRTGGDEAFF.

With respect to this clone: The junction differs from germline at one of its ends, possibly a read error. Other DNA sequences in this specimen translate into the identical CDR3. The V gene is TRBV7-6, the J gene TRBJ2-7, with TRBD2 as a possible D gene (7 bases). In germline, CDR1 is SGHVS, CDR2 FNYEAQ. The CDR3 length is 18 residues. The CDR3 loop reads CASSPREGGQLGDYEQYF. In DNA, the CDR3 is TGTGCCAGCAGCCCACGAGAGGGCGGACAGCTTGGGGACTACGAGCAGTATTTC.

The V and J genes are TRBV28 and TRBJ1-1; D uncertain. Trimming stripped 2 bases from V and 4 bases from J, with 8 bases between. In germline, CDR1 is MDHEN, CDR2 SYDVKM. The CDR3 sequence is 13 residues long. As DNA, the CDR3 is TGTGCCAGCAGTTTAATCGAGGGCACTGAAGCTTTCTTT. It encodes CASSLIEGTEAFF.

The chain recombines TRBV19 with TRBJ2-7, with D unclear. In germline, CDR1 is LNHDA, CDR2 SQIVND (reference sequence). V lost 3 bases and J 2 bases, leaving 8 bases between the germline ends. The CDR3 loop spans 13 amino acids. CDR3 DNA sequence: TGTGCCAGTAGTATGGAAGTTGCCTACGAGCAGTACTTC. Its translation is CASSMEVAYEQYF.

The genes are TRBV21-1 and TRBJ2-3; no check of the table's D call, TRBD1, against the DNA was made. TRBV21-1 is labeled a pseudogene. CDR3 length equals 16 residues. This chain's CDR3 is CASSGGDRPGADTQYF. The CDR3 bases are TGTGCCAGCAGCGGGGGGGACAGGCCCGGCGCAGATACGCAGTATTTT.

V usage is TRBV10-3 and J usage is TRBJ2-1; 12 bases fit TRBD1. Germline CDR1 reads ENHRY; CDR2 reads SYGVKD. J gave up 8 bases and V 9 bases, and 5 bases lay outside the gene matches. The CDR3 has 13 amino acids. The CDR3 sequence is CAIPGQGAHEQFF. The DNA of the CDR3 is TGTGCCATACCGGGACAGGGGGCGCATGAGCAGTTCTTC.

This clone was found a few times. CDR3 amino acids: CASRTSGTYEQYF. In nucleotides, the CDR3 is TGTGCCAGCAGGACTAGCGGGACCTACGAGCAGTACTTC. This rearrangement joins TRBV2 to TRBJ2-7; 11 bases map to TRBD2. The V and J ends lost 6 bases and 2 bases, in that order; junction bases with no gene match: 0. CDR3 length: 13 amino acids. Germline assignment: CDR1 SNHLY and CDR2 FYNNEI.